This TCR beta chain derives from a study of PD-1 blockade in classical Hodgkin lymphoma. V lost 11 bases and J lost 2, with 7 bases in between. The CDR3 contains 11 residues. Germline loops: CDR1 MNHNS, CDR2 SASEGT. With no exception, relapse followed autologous stem cell transplantation in all patients, and brentuximab vedotin exposure varied. The method was immunoSEQ multiplex PCR; TCRdb's version includes in-frame clones alone and lacks a portion of them. In the table there are some 60,000 clones, 85% to 90% of which are singletons. The TCR was taken from a human donor with classical Hodgkin lymphoma. The chain is built from TRBV6-1 and TRBJ1-3; D gene uncertain. The source was peripheral blood mononuclear cells (PBMCs), collected at baseline. CDR3 amino acids: CAGSTGNTIYF. The CDR3 DNA sequence: TGTGCCGGGAGTACTGGAAACACCATATATTTT.